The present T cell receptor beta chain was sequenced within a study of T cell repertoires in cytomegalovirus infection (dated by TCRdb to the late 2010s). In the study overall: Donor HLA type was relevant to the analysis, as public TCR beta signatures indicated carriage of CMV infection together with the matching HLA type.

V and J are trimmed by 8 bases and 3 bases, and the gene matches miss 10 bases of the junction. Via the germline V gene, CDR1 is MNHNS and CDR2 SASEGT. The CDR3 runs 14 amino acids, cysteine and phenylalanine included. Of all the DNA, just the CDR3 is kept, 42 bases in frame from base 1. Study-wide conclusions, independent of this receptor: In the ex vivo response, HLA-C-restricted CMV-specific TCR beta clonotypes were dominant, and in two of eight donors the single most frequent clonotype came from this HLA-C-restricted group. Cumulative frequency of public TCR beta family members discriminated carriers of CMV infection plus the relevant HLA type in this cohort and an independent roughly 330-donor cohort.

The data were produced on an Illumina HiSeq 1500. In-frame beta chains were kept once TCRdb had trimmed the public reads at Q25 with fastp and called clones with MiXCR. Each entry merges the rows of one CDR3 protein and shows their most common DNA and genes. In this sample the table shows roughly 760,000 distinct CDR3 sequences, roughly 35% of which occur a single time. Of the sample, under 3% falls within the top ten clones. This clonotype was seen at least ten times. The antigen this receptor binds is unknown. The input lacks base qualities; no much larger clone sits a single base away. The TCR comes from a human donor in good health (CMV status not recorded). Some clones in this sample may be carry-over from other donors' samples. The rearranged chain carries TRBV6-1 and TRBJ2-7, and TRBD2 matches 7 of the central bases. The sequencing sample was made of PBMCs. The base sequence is TGTGCCAGCCTTTTCGCGGGGGTGGACTACGAGCAGTACTTC. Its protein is CASLFAGVDYEQYF.